Each of the 21 T cell receptor beta chains below was sequenced from the same sample in a study of T cells in narcolepsy. Only in-frame clones appear in the TCRdb table, and some are missing; sequencing was by immunoSEQ multiplex PCR. The sample lists some 20,000 clones, about four fifths occurring once. Sequenced sample: memory (CD45RA-) CD4+ T cells from blood. The receptor set was obtained from a human donor in good health.

As to this clone: Other DNA sequences of this sample code for an identical CDR3. The gene calls are TRBV9 and TRBJ2-1, with 9 positions matching TRBD1. Looked up from germline, CDR1 is SGDLS and CDR2 is YYNGEE. V lost 0 bases to trimming and J lost 2 bases; unmatched junction nucleotides: 3. The CDR3 runs to 16 residues. The CDR3 loop reads CASSVDGQGTYNEQFF. Written as DNA, the CDR3 is TGTGCCAGCAGCGTAGATGGACAGGGGACCTACAATGAGCAGTTCTTC.

The CDR3 loop is CASSPRLAGDFSSYNEQFF. The CDR3 nucleotides are TGTGCCAGCAGCCCCCGACTAGCGGGGGATTTTAGCTCCTACAATGAGCAGTTCTTC. This chain links TRBV7-9 with TRBJ2-1; 12 bases agree with TRBD2. Trimming at V came to 5 bases and at J to 0 bases, leaving 11 bases not matched to a gene. CDR1 is SEHNR and CDR2 is FQNEAQ in the germline V gene (reference sequence). The CDR3 loop spans 19 amino acids.

V is TRBV9 and J is TRBJ2-3, with 10 bases identical to TRBD2. Germline-derived CDR1 and CDR2 are SGDLS and YYNGEE. The CDR3 loop spans 19 amino acids. J lost 0 bases, V lost 3 bases, and 13 bases had no gene match. CDR3 in DNA: TGTGCCAGCAGCGGGGTCGGAGAGCGGGAGGGCTCTAGCACAGATACGCAGTATTTT. Protein product: CASSGVGEREGSSTDTQYF. The full variable domain, completed using reference TRBV9 and TRBJ2-3, is DSGVTQTPKHLITATGQRVTLRCSPRSGDLSVYWYQQSLDQGLQFLIQYYNGEERAKGNILERFSAQQFPDLHSELNLSSLELGDSALYFCASSGVGEREGSSTDTQYFGPGTRLTVL.

The gene calls are TRBV7-2 and TRBJ1-5; D unresolved. The germline V gene has CDR1 SGHTA and CDR2 FQGNSA. V gave up 1 base and J gave up 0 bases, with 7 bases separating them. CDR3 size: 15 residues. The CDR3 bases are TGTGCCAGCAGCTTAGGGGAGCATAGCAATCAGCCCCAGCATTTT. It specifies CASSLGEHSNQPQHF. Using reference TRBV7-2 and TRBJ1-5 for the parts outside the CDR3, the full variable domain is GAGVSQSPSNKVTEKGKDVELRCDPISGHTALYWYRQSLGQGLEFLIYFQGNSAPDKSGLPSDRFSAERTGGSVSTLTIQRTQQEDSAVYLCASSLGEHSNQPQHFGDGTRLSIL.

The genes are TRBV5-4 and TRBJ1-2, with 10 bases that match TRBD1. Unmatched junction bases numbered 11, after V lost 0 bases and J lost 6 bases. CDR3 length: 17 residues. CDR1 is SGHNT, CDR2 YYREEE, per germline (reference sequence). The CDR3 bases are TGTGCCAGCAGCTTGGCAATCGGGACAGGGGTTGGGGATGGCTACACCTTC. Protein: CASSLAIGTGVGDGYTF.

This clone was detected only once. The J gene is TRBJ1-2, the V gene TRBV10-3, with a possible D match to TRBD1 (5 bases). The germline V gene has CDR1 ENHRY and CDR2 SYGVKD. CDR3 length equals 15 residues. The V end lost 1 base, the J end lost 3 bases, and 12 bases lay between the germline ends. CDR3 bases: TGTGCCATCAGTGAGTTTGGGGGGAGAGACTATGGCTACACCTTC. It encodes CAISEFGGRDYGYTF.

The chain links TRBV4-2 to TRBJ2-1, with D tentatively TRBD2 (7 bases). Germline CDR1 LGHNA, CDR2 YNFKEQ. V lost 5 bases to trimming and J lost 4 bases, with 18 bases between them. This CDR3 contains 16 residues. The CDR3 protein is CASSLGGASGYNEQFF. CDR3 bases: TGTGCCAGCAGCTTGGGGGGGGCTAGCGGTTACAATGAGCAGTTCTTC.

The chain joins TRBV11-2 to TRBJ2-7; perhaps TRBD1 as D (6 bases). The CDR3 length is 17 residues. CDR1 and CDR2 (germline): SGHAT, FQNNGV. Trimming stripped 5 bases from V and 1 base from J, with 21 bases between. CDR3 sequence (DNA): TGTGCCAGCAGCCCCGACGGCTGGCAGGGGAGTTCCTACGAGCAGTACTTC. Translating gives CASSPDGWQGSSYEQYF.

This sequence joins TRBV11-2 and TRBJ1-2; D is ambiguous. Germline V gene data show CDR1 as SGHAT and CDR2 as FQNNGV. The CDR3 is 14 amino acids. Trimming removed 0 bases from V and 5 bases from J, with 10 bases in between. CDR3 bases: TGTGCCAGCAGCTTAGATCAAAGGGTTTATGGCTACACCTTC. Protein product: CASSLDQRVYGYTF.

The rearrangement uses TRBV4-3 and TRBJ1-2, with D unclear. This CDR3 region has 13 residues. Germline values: CDR1 LGHNA, CDR2 YSLEER. Trimming shortened V by 2 bases and J by 3 bases, and 7 bases separated the two germline ends. The CDR3 region is CASSQQTDYGYTF. The CDR3 DNA reads TGCGCCAGCAGCCAACAGACGGACTATGGCTACACCTTC.

The J gene is TRBJ2-3, the V gene TRBV6-5; maybe TRBD1 (6 bases). V was clipped by 5 bases and J by 0 bases, with 9 bases between them. Germline V CDR1 and CDR2: MNHEY, SVGAGI. CDR3 size: 14 residues. CDR3 bases: TGTGCCAGCAGTCCTGACAGGAGCACAGATACGCAGTATTTT. It encodes CASSPDRSTDTQYF.

V usage is TRBV5-4 and J usage is TRBJ1-4, with D possibly TRBD1 on 6 matching bases. This CDR3 is 16 amino acids long. V was clipped by 0 bases and J by 3 bases, with 12 bases between them. Per the germline V gene, CDR1 is SGHNT and CDR2 is YYREEE (reference sequence). The CDR3 DNA reads as TGTGCCAGCAGCTTGGCTGGGGGCGCCTCTAATGAAAAACTGTTTTTT. Translating gives CASSLAGGASNEKLFF.

This clone was seen only a few times. The chain is built from TRBV4-1 and TRBJ1-3; D is perhaps TRBD1 (6 bases). CDR1 and CDR2 (germline): MGHRA, YSYEKL. The CDR3 is made up of 13 amino acids. V dropped 4 bases and J dropped 4 bases, with 8 bases sitting between them. CDR3 coding DNA: TGCGCCAGCAGCCCGGACAGCGGAAACACCATATATTTT. It is translated as CASSPDSGNTIYF.

The chain couples TRBV5-1 to TRBJ2-7; 8 positions match TRBD1. V trimming: 1 base; J trimming: 5 bases; junction bases outside the gene matches: 5. CDR3 size: 14 residues. The V gene's germline CDR1 is SGHRS and CDR2 YFSETQ. The chain's CDR3 is CASSLSTGVDEQYF. The CDR3 coding sequence is TGCGCCAGCAGCTTGTCGACAGGGGTGGACGAGCAGTACTTC.

The rearrangement joins TRBV30 to TRBJ2-2; no clear D. Germline CDR1 reads GTSNPN; CDR2 reads SVGIG (reference sequence). The ends were cut back, 3 bases at V and 7 bases at J, with 6 bases in the middle. The CDR3 runs 11 residues. The CDR3, as DNA: TGTGCCTGGAGCTGGGGCGGGGAGCTGTTTTTT. Its translation: CAWSWGGELFF.

This chain uses TRBV7-2 with TRBJ2-1, with 9 nucleotides matching TRBD1. V shed 5 bases, J shed 2 bases, and the junction held 7 bases outside the gene matches. CDR3 size: 16 residues. The germline V gene encodes CDR1 SGHTA and CDR2 FQGNSA. CDR3 bases: TGTGCCAGCAGCGATAGACAGGGGGGCACCTACAATGAGCAGTTCTTC. It specifies CASSDRQGGTYNEQFF.

The chain couples TRBV6-5 to TRBJ1-2; 7 bases map to TRBD1. The V and J ends lost 7 bases and 2 bases, in that order; junction bases with no gene match: 10. This CDR3 has 15 residues. Germline assignment: CDR1 MNHEY and CDR2 SVGAGI. The CDR3 here is CASNDPGGPNYGYTF. The CDR3 coding sequence is TGTGCCAGCAACGATCCAGGGGGGCCGAACTATGGCTACACCTTC.

The J gene is TRBJ1-1, the V gene TRBV7-2; tentatively, D is TRBD1 (6 bases). The V and J ends lost 5 bases and 5 bases respectively, with 15 bases between them. The CDR3 has 14 amino acids. Per the germline V gene, CDR1 is SGHTA and CDR2 is FQGNSA. The CDR3 region is CASSPQGRRTEAFF. The CDR3 nucleotides are TGTGCCAGCAGCCCACAGGGACGGAGGACTGAAGCTTTCTTT. Together with reference TRBV7-2 and TRBJ1-1, the CDR3 gives the full variable domain: GAGVSQSPSNKVTEKGKDVELRCDPISGHTALYWYRQSLGQGLEFLIYFQGNSAPDKSGLPSDRFSAERTGGSVSTLTIQRTQQEDSAVYLCASSPQGRRTEAFFGQGTRLTVV.

The chain is built from TRBV7-2 and TRBJ1-1; TRBD1 is a possible D gene (5 bases). CDR3 size: 13 residues. Germline CDR1 and CDR2: SGHTA and FQGNSA. Trimming took 5 bases from V and 2 from J, leaving 9 bases between them. CDR3 protein: CASSVQVNTEAFF. The CDR3 bases are TGTGCCAGCAGCGTACAGGTAAACACTGAAGCTTTCTTT.

This chain joins TRBV2 and TRBJ2-3; tentatively, D is TRBD1 (5 bases). The CDR3 is made up of 14 amino acids. Germline V gene sequence: CDR1 SNHLY, CDR2 FYNNEI. The V gene lost 3 bases and the J gene lost 1 base, with 8 bases spanning the gap. The CDR3 bases are TGTGCCAGCAGTGACCAGGGTGGCACAGATACGCAGTATTTT. Encoded protein: CASSDQGGTDTQYF. Complete variable domain (other parts from reference TRBV2 and TRBJ2-3): EPEVTQTPSHQVTQMGQEVILRCVPISNHLYFYWYRQILGQKVEFLVSFYNNEISEKSEIFDDQFSVERPDGSNFTLKIRSTKLEDSAMYFCASSDQGGTDTQYFGPGTRLTVL.

The CDR3 region has the DNA TGTGCCAGCAGCTTAACCTCCGAGCAGTACTTC. Protein product: CASSLTSEQYF. The V and J genes are TRBV7-2 and TRBJ2-5; D is unresolved. Gene TRBJ2-7 matches the end of the DNA better, so the J call may be wrong. Germline V gene sequence: CDR1 SGHTA, CDR2 FQGNSA. The CDR3 spans 11 residues.